The 27 T cell receptor beta chains listed next were all sequenced from one sample in a study of molecular identifiers for immune sequencing clone quantification. TCRdb processed the PCR reads anew with MiXCR; each CDR3 protein has one entry. The sample gives more than 450,000 distinct CDR3 sequences, 20% to 25% of which show up once; 0.7% to 1% is in the top ten. Sequencing used naive CD8+ T cells from blood, with Jurkat cell RNA spiked in. Subset in this sample: FACS-sorted CD8+CD4-CCR7+CD45RA+ naive T cells. All receptors come from a human donor in good health. Some libraries in this study had Jurkat cell RNA spiked in.

As regards this clonotype: A much more abundant neighbour one base away suggests this may be a read error. The V gene is TRBV12-3 or TRBV12-4, the J gene TRBJ2-3; 9 nucleotides agree with TRBD1. Trimming at V came to 10 bases and at J to 3 bases, leaving 8 bases not matched to a gene. The CDR3 totals 14 residues. The DNA of the CDR3 is TGTGCCACCGGGACAGGGAGGCTGACAGATACGCAGTATTTT. It yields the protein CATGTGRLTDTQYF.

In this sample, this clonotype turned up a few times. This chain joins TRBV6-2 or TRBV6-3 and TRBJ1-6; D is ambiguous. Germline loops: CDR1 MNHEY, CDR2 SVGEGT. The CDR3 spans 16 residues. The V gene lost 5 bases and the J gene lost 2 bases, with 13 bases spanning the gap. The DNA for the CDR3 is TGTGCCAGCAGTCCCGCGGGGATCCCCTATAATTCACCCCTCCACTTT. Its protein product is CASSPAGIPYNSPLHF.

The V and J genes are TRBV13 and TRBJ1-2; maybe TRBD1 (5 bases). The CDR3 totals 14 residues. Germline loops: CDR1 PRHDT, CDR2 FYEKMQ (reference sequence). V was cut by 5 bases and J by 0 bases, with 10 bases left in between. As DNA, the CDR3 is TGTGCCAGCAGCACAGGATACTCTAACTATGGCTACACCTTC. Its protein product is CASSTGYSNYGYTF.

The V call is TRBV18, the J call TRBJ2-1, with TRBD1 identical over 7 bases. CDR3 size: 16 residues. Germline CDR1 and CDR2: KGHSH and LQKENI. Trimming cost V 0 bases and J 4 bases; bases outside gene matches: 6. CDR3 residues: CASSPPTGVGYNEQFF. The CDR3 region has the DNA TGTGCCAGCTCACCACCTACAGGGGTTGGATACAATGAGCAGTTCTTC.

This clonotype has more than one count but fewer than ten. The gene calls are TRBV19 and TRBJ2-2; maybe TRBD1 (5 bases). V lost 1 base to trimming and J lost 7 bases, with 16 bases between them. Germline CDR1 LNHDA, CDR2 SQIVND (reference sequence). This CDR3 contains 16 residues. The CDR3 coding sequence is TGTGCCAGTAGTATAGTTCTCAGGGTGGGAAACGGGGAGCTGTTTTTT. It specifies CASSIVLRVGNGELFF.

The gene calls are TRBV28 and TRBJ2-7; D may correspond to TRBD1 or TRBD2 (5 bases each). The CDR3 loop spans 14 amino acids. V was shortened by 3 bases and J by 4 bases, with 13 bases between the two germline ends. Germline CDR1 and CDR2: MDHEN and SYDVKM. The CDR3 protein is CASSFGPGPYEQYF. The DNA for the CDR3 is TGTGCCAGCAGTTTCGGCCCGGGGCCGTACGAGCAGTACTTC.

The rearrangement links TRBV7-9 to TRBJ1-6; D uncertain. The germline V gene has CDR1 SEHNR and CDR2 FQNEAQ (reference sequence). This CDR3 has 14 amino acids. V was pared by 1 base and J by 5 bases, with 6 bases between. This CDR3 reads CASSLVPNNSPLHF. In DNA, the CDR3 is TGTGCCAGCAGCTTAGTACCAAATAATTCACCCCTCCACTTT.

The table lists this clonotype with many counts. The chain joins TRBV5-1 to TRBJ1-1, with D maybe TRBD1 (6 bases). The CDR3 consists of 14 residues. Germline lookup yields CDR1 SGHRS and CDR2 YFSETQ. V was shortened by 2 bases and J by 7 bases, with 15 bases between the two germline ends. The CDR3 bases are TGCGCCAGCAGCTTTACATTTACAGGGAGTGAAGCTTTCTTT. This sequence encodes CASSFTFTGSEAFF.

This chain uses TRBV12-3 or TRBV12-4 with TRBJ1-5, with no clear D. The CDR3 spans 15 residues. Between the trimmed V and J ends, which lost 3 bases and 0 bases, there was a span of 9 bases. The CDR3 DNA is TGTGCCAGCAGTTTGGCGGACGATAGCAATCAGCCCCAGCATTTT. Protein: CASSLADDSNQPQHF.

The gene calls are TRBV19 and TRBJ1-1; the D gene is possibly TRBD1 (5 bases). The CDR3 spans 13 residues. Germline values: CDR1 LNHDA, CDR2 SQIVND (reference sequence). V was pared by 5 bases and J by 3 bases, with 10 bases between. CDR3 in DNA: TGTGCCAGTAGTTCGTGGACATACACTGAAGCTTTCTTT. Translated: CASSSWTYTEAFF.

This clonotype has a handful of counts. The chain carries TRBV9 and TRBJ2-5; D ambiguous. CDR1 and CDR2 from the germline V gene are SGDLS and YYNGEE. The length of the CDR3 is 14 residues. Trimming removed 0 bases at V and 3 bases at J, with 9 bases between. The CDR3 loop reads CASSVGGREETQYF. The DNA of the CDR3 is TGTGCCAGCAGCGTAGGCGGAAGGGAAGAGACCCAGTACTTC.

This clonotype was detected many times. CDR3 loop: CASSLGGGPTDTQYF. The CDR3 region has the DNA TGTGCCAGCAGCTTAGGGGGGGGGCCCACAGATACGCAGTATTTT. The V call is TRBV11-2, the J call TRBJ2-3, with D perhaps matching TRBD2 (7 bases). The CDR3 has 15 residues. V shed 1 base and J shed 2 bases, with 10 bases lying between them. Germline V gene lookup returns CDR1 SGHAT and CDR2 FQNNGV.

Worth noting for this clonotype: A clone one base away is much larger, so this may be a read error. The V and J genes are TRBV30 and TRBJ2-3; the match to TRBD2 covers 10 bases. After removal of 5 bases from V and 1 base from J, the junction contained 3 bases not matched to a gene. Germline CDR1 GTSNPN, CDR2 SVGIG (reference sequence). The CDR3 is 14 amino acids. For the CDR3, the DNA is TGTGCCTGGGGCCTAGCGGGGGGCACAGATACGCAGTATTTT. Encoded protein: CAWGLAGGTDTQYF.

The J gene is TRBJ2-1, the V gene TRBV7-2, with TRBD2 identical over 10 bases. CDR3 length: 15 residues. The germline V gene encodes CDR1 SGHTA and CDR2 FQGNSA. The junction had 6 bases not matched to a gene; V was cut back by 5 bases and J by 5 bases. This chain's CDR3 is CASSPGLAEDNEQFF. The CDR3 nucleotides read TGTGCCAGCAGCCCCGGACTAGCGGAAGACAATGAGCAGTTCTTC. Together with reference TRBV7-2 and TRBJ2-1, the CDR3 gives the full variable domain: GAGVSQSPSNKVTEKGKDVELRCDPISGHTALYWYRQSLGQGLEFLIYFQGNSAPDKSGLPSDRFSAERTGGSVSTLTIQRTQQEDSAVYLCASSPGLAEDNEQFFGPGTRLTVL.

This chain links TRBV12-3 or TRBV12-4 with TRBJ1-6, with D perhaps matching TRBD1 (6 bases). CDR3 size: 13 residues. V lost 4 bases and J 8 bases, leaving 9 bases between the germline ends. The CDR3 region has the DNA TGTGCCAGCAGTTGGGCAGGGGATTCACCCCTCCACTTT. Translating it yields CASSWAGDSPLHF.

This clonotype occurred many times. The chain couples TRBV7-3 to TRBJ2-6; D may be TRBD1 or TRBD2 (5 bases each). CDR1 SGHTA and CDR2 FQGTGA come from the germline V gene. V was clipped by 5 bases and J by 0 bases, with 14 bases between them. The length of the CDR3 is 17 residues. Written as DNA, the CDR3 is TGTGCCAGCAGCCCGGGACCGCTCATCTCTGGGGCCAACGTCCTGACTTTC. It codes for CASSPGPLISGANVLTF.

This clonotype was counted at least ten times. This chain uses TRBV2 with TRBJ1-1; 8 nucleotides line up with TRBD1. The trim removed 5 bases at V and 0 bases at J, leaving 5 bases unmatched. Germline V gene sequence: CDR1 SNHLY, CDR2 FYNNEI. This CDR3 is 15 amino acids long. CDR3 sequence reads: CASSRNRGMNTEAFF. CDR3 sequence (DNA): TGTGCCAGCAGTAGAAACAGGGGGATGAACACTGAAGCTTTCTTT.

This clonotype was found many times. Compared with germline, one end of the junction differs, possibly owing to a read error. This chain links TRBV13 with TRBJ2-3; unclear D gene. Germline assignment: CDR1 PRHDT and CDR2 FYEKMQ (reference sequence). There are 12 residues in the CDR3. CDR3 DNA sequence: TGTGCCAGCGAAAGAAGCAGAGATACGCAGTATTTT. It is translated as CASERSRDTQYF. Together with reference TRBV13 and TRBJ2-3, the CDR3 gives the full variable domain: AAGVIQSPRHLIKEKRETATLKCYPIPRHDTVYWYQQGPGQDPQFLISFYEKMQSDKGSIPDRFSAQQFSDYHSELNMSSLELGDSALYFCASERSRDTQYFGPGTRLTVL.

The rearrangement links TRBV11-2 to TRBJ2-3, with a weak D call TRBD2 (5 bases). The germline CDR1 and CDR2 sequences are SGHAT and FQNNGV. The CDR3 contains 16 residues. Trimming cost V 2 bases and J 4 bases, with 16 bases left between them. CDR3 sequence (DNA): TGTGCCAGCAGCTTATATGCGGGCCAGTCAGCAGATACGCAGTATTTT. This codes for CASSLYAGQSADTQYF.

This clonotype was seen repeatedly, ten times or more. The V call is TRBV28, the J call TRBJ2-3; D not certain. The V gene lost 2 bases and the J gene lost 4 bases, with 13 bases spanning the gap. The length of the CDR3 is 15 residues. In germline, CDR1 is MDHEN, CDR2 SYDVKM. Written as DNA, the CDR3 is TGTGCCAGCAGTTTAGGACCCAGGTTTGCAGATACGCAGTATTTT. This sequence encodes CASSLGPRFADTQYF.

This clonotype was counted ten times or more. The chain couples TRBV7-9 to TRBJ1-1; TRBD1 might be the D (6 bases). The CDR3 totals 14 residues. The V gene lost 7 bases and the J gene lost 7 bases, with 19 bases spanning the gap. Germline V CDR1 and CDR2: SEHNR, FQNEAQ (reference sequence). The CDR3 spells CASTPRGAGNEAFF. CDR3 coding DNA: TGTGCCAGCACCCCGAGGGGGGCAGGGAATGAAGCTTTCTTT. The variable domain in full, completed from reference TRBV7-9 and TRBJ1-1, reads DTGVSQNPRHKITKRGQNVTFRCDPISEHNRLYWYRQTLGQGPEFLTYFQNEAQLEKSRLLSDRFSAERPKGSFSTLEIQRTEQGDSAMYLCASTPRGAGNEAFFGQGTRLTVV.

This clonotype was detected many times. The chain carries TRBV5-1 and TRBJ1-5; 7 nucleotides agree with TRBD1. V was clipped by 0 bases and J by 11 bases; unmatched bases: 20. The CDR3 is 18 amino acids. Looked up from germline, CDR1 is SGHRS and CDR2 is YFSETQ. This CDR3 reads CASSLATREGGSFVAQHF. CDR3 nucleotide sequence: TGCGCCAGCAGCTTGGCCACTCGTGAAGGGGGCTCTTTCGTGGCCCAGCATTTT.

This clonotype was observed a few times. The CDR3 here is CSARWTGENTDTQYF. In nucleotides, the CDR3 is TGCAGTGCTCGATGGACAGGGGAAAACACAGATACGCAGTATTTT. V usage is TRBV20-1 and J usage is TRBJ2-3; 9 bases line up with TRBD1. Trimming took 5 bases from V and 2 from J; bases not matched to a gene: 8. The CDR3 consists of 15 residues. Germline lookup yields CDR1 DFQATT and CDR2 SNEGSKA (reference sequence).

The chain couples TRBV12-3 or TRBV12-4 to TRBJ2-3, with 12 bases matching TRBD2. Losses at the gene ends were 6 bases for V and 1 base for J; bases not matched to a gene: 2. The CDR3 totals 15 residues. The CDR3 nucleotides are TGTGCCAGCAGGACTAGCGGGAGTGGCACAGATACGCAGTATTTT. Translated: CASRTSGSGTDTQYF.

This clonotype was found once. This sequence joins TRBV13 and TRBJ2-1; D may match TRBD1 or TRBD2 (5 bases each). V shed 4 bases and J shed 15 bases, with 19 bases lying between them. This CDR3 has 13 amino acids. CDR1 PRHDT and CDR2 FYEKMQ come from the germline V gene (reference sequence). The CDR3 is CASSSGTVPAPFF. CDR3 coding DNA: TGTGCCAGCAGCTCCGGGACCGTACCGGCTCCGTTCTTC.

This clonotype was picked up a small number of times. V and J are TRBV12-3 or TRBV12-4 and TRBJ2-2, with 7 bases matching TRBD1. The J segment lost 1 base and the V segment lost 5 bases, leaving 4 bases of the junction unmatched. The CDR3 sequence is 15 residues long. In DNA, the CDR3 is TGTGCCAGCAGTCCGGACAGGCTGAACACCGGGGAGCTGTTTTTT. Amino acids: CASSPDRLNTGELFF.

This clonotype was recorded only once. One junction end disagrees with the germline gene, perhaps due to a read error. The chain has TRBV6-5 and TRBJ1-1, with D unresolved. CDR3 length: 13 residues. Germline CDR1 reads MNHEY; CDR2 reads SVGAGI. The CDR3 sequence is CASSYTVNTDALF. The DNA for the CDR3 is TGTGCCAGCAGCTATACAGTGAACACTGATGCTCTCTTT.